This T cell receptor (beta chain) comes out of a study of CD8 T cells in ankylosing spondylitis. General study results and limits: Among TCR beta sequences, a motif of eight highly homologous variants appeared characteristic of ankylosing spondylitis blood.

A note on this clonotype: Its antigen is unidentified.

CDR3 length equals 15 residues. The germline V gene has CDR1 MNHEY and CDR2 SVGEGT. After removal of 7 bases from V and 0 bases from J, the junction contained 6 bases not matched to a gene. TCRdb processed the 5' RACE reads anew with MiXCR; each CDR3 protein has one entry. The sample records nearly 350,000 distinct CDR3 sequences, around 15% being singletons. V usage is TRBV6-2 or TRBV6-3 and J usage is TRBJ2-1; 7 bases agree with TRBD1. The TCR comes from a male donor with ankylosing spondylitis or in good health (not recorded which). The sample consisted of blood, either unsorted or a sorted T cell fraction (not recorded which). CDR3 residues: CASIRRQGSYNEQFF. CDR3 bases: TGTGCCAGCATTCGTAGACAGGGCTCCTACAATGAGCAGTTCTTC.